The rows below give T cell receptor beta chains drawn from one sample of a study of cytomegalovirus exposure and HLA in healthy donors. Clones were read by immunoSEQ multiplex PCR, and TCRdb kept only the in-frame ones, dropping some. The profile shows under 200,000 clones, over 85% of them singletons. The sequenced sample was PBMCs. Receptors were obtained from a woman aged 18-29 years in good health and CMV-seropositive. CDR3s include the opening cysteine and the closing phenylalanine or tryptophan. A D gene is named only where the DNA matches it firmly. Clone size, where shown, is once, few, many, or a class for clones that have expanded.

v_call: TRBV7-3
clone_size: NA
j_call: TRBJ1-1
d_call: TRBD1
cdr3_aa: CASSPSGTGAEAFF
cdr3_nt: TGTGCCAGCAGCCCTTCCGGGACAGGGGCTGAAGCTTTCTTT

v_call: TRBV13
clone_size: NA
j_call: TRBJ1-1
d_call: NA
cdr3_aa: CASSLSQPTEAFF
cdr3_nt: TGTGCCAGCAGCTTATCACAACCCACTGAAGCTTTCTTT

v_call: TRBV6-4
clone_size: NA
j_call: TRBJ1-5
d_call: TRBD1
cdr3_aa: CASSESGGLPQHF
cdr3_nt: TGTGCCAGCAGTGAATCAGGGGGTCTGCCCCAGCATTTT

v_call: TRBV19
clone_size: NA
j_call: TRBJ1-3
d_call: NA
cdr3_aa: CASSIEGETGNTIYF
cdr3_nt: TGTGCCAGTAGTATTGAGGGCGAAACTGGAAACACCATATATTTT

v_call: TRBV2
clone_size: NA
j_call: TRBJ1-6
d_call: NA
cdr3_aa: CASSAGRLYSPLHF
cdr3_nt: TGTGCCAGCAGCGCCGGGAGACTGTATTCACCCCTCCACTTT

v_call: TRBV28
clone_size: NA
j_call: TRBJ2-7
d_call: TRBD2
cdr3_aa: CASSLKTSGYYEQYF
cdr3_nt: TGTGCCAGCAGTTTAAAGACTAGCGGGTACTACGAGCAGTACTTC

v_call: TRBV27
clone_size: NA
j_call: TRBJ2-3
d_call: NA
cdr3_aa: CASSPGVKGNTDTQYF
cdr3_nt: TGTGCCAGCTCTCCAGGGGTAAAAGGGAACACAGATACGCAGTATTTT

v_call: TRBV30
clone_size: NA
j_call: TRBJ1-3
d_call: TRBD1
cdr3_aa: CAWSDSQGARLFSIYF
cdr3_nt: TGTGCCTGGAGTGACTCGCAGGGGGCGCGTCTATTCTCCATATATTTT

v_call: TRBV15
clone_size: NA
j_call: TRBJ1-5
d_call: NA
cdr3_aa: CATSRGIGVGQPQHF
cdr3_nt: TGTGCCACCAGCAGAGGAATCGGGGTTGGGCAGCCCCAGCATTTT

v_call: TRBV2
clone_size: NA
j_call: TRBJ2-1
d_call: TRBD2
cdr3_aa: CASKRVGGKFEQFF
cdr3_nt: TGTGCCAGCAAGCGGGTCGGGGGGAAGTTCGAGCAGTTCTTC

v_call: TRBV7-3
clone_size: NA
j_call: TRBJ1-2
d_call: TRBD1
cdr3_aa: CASSCPGLWRGTASDGYTF
cdr3_nt: TGTGCCAGCAGCTGTCCGGGTCTTTGGCGCGGGACAGCTTCTGATGGCTACACCTTC

v_call: TRBV9
clone_size: NA
j_call: TRBJ2-7
d_call: TRBD1
cdr3_aa: CASSVEDRGGTYEQYF
cdr3_nt: TGTGCCAGCAGCGTAGAGGACAGGGGGGGAACCTACGAGCAGTACTTC

v_call: TRBV6-6
clone_size: few
j_call: TRBJ1-2
d_call: TRBD1
cdr3_aa: CASSRGQGNGYTF
cdr3_nt: TGTGCCAGCAGTCGTGGACAGGGAAATGGCTACACCTTC

v_call: TRBV11-3
clone_size: NA
j_call: TRBJ2-3
d_call: TRBD2
cdr3_aa: CASSFASSGVDTQYF
cdr3_nt: TGTGCCAGCAGCTTCGCGTCTAGCGGGGTGGATACGCAGTATTTT

v_call: TRBV2
clone_size: NA
j_call: TRBJ2-7
d_call: TRBD2
cdr3_aa: CASSEGLAEHYEQYF
cdr3_nt: TGTGCCAGCAGTGAAGGACTAGCGGAACACTACGAGCAGTACTTC